The rows below give T cell receptor beta chains drawn from one sample of a study of early T cells in non-severe SARS-CoV-2 infection. MiXCR, applied by TCRdb to the 5' RACE reads, yields one record per CDR3 protein. The profile shows roughly 65,000 distinct CDR3 sequences, less than 15% of them singletons. Sequenced input: whole blood. Receptors originate from an adult who was a healthcare worker with PCR-confirmed SARS-CoV-2 infection or an uninfected control (not recorded which). Each CDR3 is given with its conserved first and last residue. The D gene is left open where the match is weak. Size is stated for part of the rows, as once, few or many counts, or as a class when the clone is expanded.

abundance | j_gene | d_gene | v_gene | CDR3nt | CDR3aa
NA | TRBJ1-2 | NA | TRBV5-1 | TGCGCCAGCAGCTCACAGACAACGAACTATGGCTACACCTTC | CASSSQTTNYGYTF
few | TRBJ1-2 | NA | TRBV6-5 | TGTGCCAGCAGTTACTGGGAAGGGAGCGGCTATGGCTACACCTTC | CASSYWEGSGYGYTF
few | TRBJ2-3 | TRBD2 | TRBV29-1 | TGCAGCGTCGGGGGGGATACGCAGTATTTT | CSVGGDTQYF
NA | TRBJ1-6 | TRBD1 | TRBV6-5 | TGTGCCAGCACCAAAGGGACAGTTTTCTATTCACCCCTCCACTTT | CASTKGTVFYSPLHF
NA | TRBJ1-1 | NA | TRBV20-1 | TGCAGTGCTAGGGCGGGCCAGAACACTGAAGCTTTCTTT | CSARAGQNTEAFF
NA | TRBJ2-5 | NA | TRBV6-2/TRBV6-3 | TGTGCCAGCAAGTTGATTCAAGGGATCCAAGAGACCCAGTACTTC | CASKLIQGIQETQYF
many | TRBJ1-2 | NA | TRBV14 | TGTGCCAGCAGCCTACAGCGTGGAGCAGGCGTCTATGGCTACACCTTC | CASSLQRGAGVYGYTF
many | TRBJ2-2 | NA | TRBV7-9 | TGTGCCAGCAGCTTAAAGTACGGGGGGGAGCTGTTTTTT | CASSLKYGGELFF
few | TRBJ1-4 | NA | TRBV4-2 | TGTGCCAGCAGCCGTTCGGGGGAAGTCGATGAAAAACTGTTTTTT | CASSRSGEVDEKLFF
NA | TRBJ2-4 | NA | TRBV29-1 | TGCAGCGTTGAAGGGTCGGGTACCCAAAACATTCAGTACTTC | CSVEGSGTQNIQYF
NA | TRBJ2-6 | NA | TRBV12-3/TRBV12-4 | TGTGCCAGCAGTTTTGAGTCCGGGGCCAACGTCCTGACTTTC | CASSFESGANVLTF
NA | TRBJ1-1 | NA | TRBV27 | TGTGCCACCGAGCCGGGGGAACGGGAGGCTTTCTTT | CATEPGEREAFF
many | TRBJ1-6 | NA | TRBV5-1 | TGCGCCAGCAGCTTGGGGGGTGGTCGGTCACCCCTCCACTTT | CASSLGGGRSPLHF
many | TRBJ2-5 | NA | TRBV13 | TGTGCCAGCAGCTTCCGTGCCCCTTTTCCAAGGAGGAAAGAGACCCAGTACTTC | CASSFRAPFPRRKETQYF
NA | TRBJ2-7 | NA | TRBV7-9 | TGTGCCAGCCAGCCGGGGCAGGGACCCTACGAGCAGTACTTC | CASQPGQGPYEQYF
NA | TRBJ2-4 | TRBD1 | TRBV9 | TGTGCCAGCAGTCCTACGGGACAGAAAAACATTCAGTACTTC | CASSPTGQKNIQYF
few | TRBJ1-5 | NA | TRBV6-2/TRBV6-3 | TGTGCCAGCAGTTCCCCCCCGGACCGGGCGGGGGCCCAGCATTTT | CASSSPPDRAGAQHF
few | TRBJ1-1 | TRBD1 | TRBV29-1 | TGCAGCGTTGGTGGACAGGCCGCTGGGAACACTGAAGCTTTCTTT | CSVGGQAAGNTEAFF
few | TRBJ2-7 | TRBD1 | TRBV5-6 | TGTGCCAGCAGCTTTGCGGGTGGACAGGGAGCCTACGAGCAGTACTTC | CASSFAGGQGAYEQYF
NA | TRBJ2-2 | TRBD2 | TRBV7-2 | TGTGCCAGCAGCTCTGGACTAGCGGGGCTACAGACCGGGGAGCTGTTTTTT | CASSSGLAGLQTGELFF
few | TRBJ1-6 | NA | TRBV12-3/TRBV12-4 | TGTGCCAGCAGTTTTTGGGGGACGGGTTCACCCCTCCACTTT | CASSFWGTGSPLHF
many | TRBJ2-1 | NA | TRBV7-9 | TGTGCCAGCAGCTTAGTCCGCGGCAGGGGACTGAATGAGCAGTTCTTC | CASSLVRGRGLNEQFF
NA | TRBJ1-1 | TRBD1 | TRBV11-2 | TGTGCAGACAGGGGTCCGGGCAACACTGAAGCTTTCTTT | CADRGPGNTEAFF
few | TRBJ2-1 | TRBD2 | TRBV20-1 | TGCAGTGCCGAGGATCGGGGGGGCCACAGAAATGAGCAGTTCTTC | CSAEDRGGHRNEQFF